The 2 T cell receptor beta chains below all came from one sample that was sequenced in a study of blood T cells in healthy people across ages (dated by TCRdb to between 2015 and 2016). Library preparation was by 5' RACE. Sequenced using an Illumina HiSeq 2500. A second PCR of roughly 7 to 12 cycles was run with a J-beta primer mix and a sample-barcoded 5' primer. TCRdb reanalyzed the raw reads on its own, using fastp at Q25 for trimming and MiXCR for clone calling, and kept in-frame beta chains. Identical CDR3 proteins give one entry, which carries the most common genes and DNA. Counted in this sample were fewer than 900,000 distinct CDR3 sequences; approximately 50% of them appeared once. Jointly, the top ten make up 25% to 35% of the sample. Sequencing input: blood. The receptors were sampled from a woman aged 60-70 years in good health.

The chain links TRBV4-1 to TRBJ1-1, with D unresolved. The germline V gene has CDR1 MGHRA and CDR2 YSYEKL. The CDR3 has 15 residues. The V gene lost 1 base and the J gene lost 1 base, with 10 bases spanning the gap. The CDR3 DNA follows: TGCGCCAGCAGCCAAGTTGTCGGTCAGAACACTGAAGCTTTCTTT. This encodes CASSQVVGQNTEAFF.

Only a few counts were recorded for this clonotype. The junction shows a germline mismatch at one end, possibly a read error. J is TRBJ1-2 and V is TRBV20-1; D perhaps matches TRBD1 (5 bases). CDR3 length equals 13 residues. Germline V gene data show CDR1 as DFQATT and CDR2 as SNEGSKA (reference sequence). For the CDR3, the DNA is TGCAGTGCTAGCGCGGGACGGAACTCTGGCTACACCTTC. Translating gives CSASAGRNSGYTF.